The clone carrying this T cell receptor beta chain showed up just once. Its antigen remains unknown. CD4+ cell separation produced CD45RA+ naive and CD45RA-negative memory subsets. An approximately 200 ng quantity of DNA, some 30,000 T cell genomes, went into the sorted-subset replicate PCRs. The assay was immunoSEQ multiplex PCR, and TCRdb's table has in-frame clones only and misses some. The sample contains about 2.3 million clones, around 90% of which appear only once. This record comes from a study of shared clonotypes between healthy human individuals. Overall study findings and caveats: Some naive CD4 clonotypes, approximately 4.5%, turned up in common across several donors.

This CDR3 has 13 amino acids. Trimming took 7 bases from V and 5 from J, leaving 12 bases between them. Germline V gene sequence: CDR1 ENHRY, CDR2 SYGVKD. The J gene is TRBJ1-5, the V gene TRBV10-3; a possible D gene is TRBD1 (5 bases). The sample consisted of naive CD4+ T cells from PBMCs. Subset reported: CD45RA+ positively selected. The TCR originated in a man younger than 35 in good health. Some clones in this sample may be carry-over from other donors' samples. The CDR3: CAITSGSDQPQHF. CDR3 sequence (DNA): TGTGCCATCACCTCAGGGTCTGATCAGCCCCAGCATTTT.